This TCR beta chain was retrieved from a study of blood T cell repertoires in COVID-19. Some clones are missing from TCRdb's copy, which holds only in-frame ones; the method was immunoSEQ multiplex PCR. The sample comprises approximately 25,000 clones, approximately 79% of which are singletons, and about three fifths rests with the top ten. Trimming removed 4 bases from V and 7 bases from J, with 11 bases in between. The CDR3 is 13 residues long. Germline lookup yields CDR1 SGHRS and CDR2 YFSETQ. This chain joins TRBV5-1 and TRBJ2-2; D is unresolved. This TCR came from a woman at least 80 years old with acute or convalescent COVID-19. What was sequenced was peripheral blood. CDR3 loop: CASSPLENGELFF. DNA for the CDR3: TGCGCCAGCAGCCCTTTAGAGAACGGGGAGCTGTTTTTT.